The 12 T cell receptor beta chains presented below share a single source sample, sequenced in a study of shared clonotypes between healthy human individuals. Clones were read by immunoSEQ multiplex PCR, and TCRdb kept only the in-frame ones, dropping some. The table has some 2,100,000 clones, 90% to 97% seen once. The sequencing sample was made of naive CD4+ T cells sorted from blood. Subset of the sample: CD45RA+ positively selected. All receptors come from a man aged 18 to 35 in good health.

Of note for this clone: In the same sample, other DNA sequences code for this CDR3. This chain connects TRBV7-2 to TRBJ1-2; the match to TRBD1 covers 8 bases. CDR1 is SGHTA, CDR2 FQGNSA, per germline. This CDR3 has 14 residues. Trimming took 5 bases from V and 2 from J; bases not matched to a gene: 4. In DNA, the CDR3 is TGTGCCAGCAGCATAGGACAGGGCAACTATGGCTACACCTTC. Its translation is CASSIGQGNYGYTF.

The CDR3 sequence: CASSSRTGAGSSPLHF. As DNA, the CDR3 is TGTGCCAGCAGCTCCCGCACAGGGGCAGGGAGTTCACCCCTCCACTTT. The chain joins TRBV7-9 to TRBJ1-6; 7 positions match TRBD1. CDR1 and CDR2 from the germline V gene are SEHNR and FQNEAQ (reference sequence). Trimming cost V 4 bases and J 9 bases; bases outside gene matches: 12. There are 16 residues in the CDR3.

The chain employs TRBV6-1 and TRBJ2-2, with D possibly being TRBD2 (5 bases). The CDR3 runs 12 residues. CDR1 is MNHNS, CDR2 SASEGT, per germline. CDR3 DNA sequence: TGTGTTGCGAGGCGGGACACCGGGGAGCTGTTTTTT. It encodes CVARRDTGELFF.

The J gene is TRBJ2-2, the V gene TRBV5-6, with 7 nucleotides matching TRBD2. Unmatched junction bases numbered 4, after V lost 2 bases and J lost 0 bases. The CDR3 is made up of 16 amino acids. The V gene's germline CDR1 is SGHDT and CDR2 YYEEEE. The CDR3 protein is CASSFLGTTNTGELFF. In DNA, the CDR3 is TGTGCCAGCAGCTTCTTGGGGACTACGAACACCGGGGAGCTGTTTTTT.

Details on this clone: The same CDR3 can be traced to other DNA sequences in this sample. The genes are TRBV6-1 and TRBJ1-5; 9 bases line up with TRBD1. Losses at the gene ends were 4 bases for V and 6 bases for J; bases not matched to a gene: 4. Germline CDR1 MNHNS, CDR2 SASEGT. The CDR3 contains 14 residues. CDR3 sequence reads: CASSGGQGGQPQHF. The CDR3 region has the DNA TGTGCCAGCAGTGGGGGACAGGGAGGTCAGCCCCAGCATTTT.

The V call is TRBV4-3, the J call TRBJ1-2, with unresolved D. CDR3 length: 14 residues. Germline values: CDR1 LGHNA, CDR2 YSLEER. V gave up 2 bases and J gave up 7 bases, with 14 bases separating them. CDR3 bases: TGCGCCAGCAGCCAACCGGGCCAAATGGGTGGCTACACCTTC. Translation gives CASSQPGQMGGYTF.

This clone was seen just once. The V and J genes are TRBV7-9 and TRBJ1-2, with a weak D call TRBD1 (6 bases). The CDR3 is 15 residues long. The germline V gene encodes CDR1 SEHNR and CDR2 FQNEAQ (reference sequence). V lost 5 bases to trimming and J lost 0 bases, with 13 bases between them. CDR3 region: CASSQDRSPNYGYTF. The CDR3 bases are TGTGCCAGCAGCCAAGACAGGTCCCCTAACTATGGCTACACCTTC.

The chain couples TRBV5-4 to TRBJ2-3; D is perhaps TRBD2 (5 bases). CDR1 is SGHNT, CDR2 YYREEE, per germline (reference sequence). The CDR3 runs to 14 residues. Trimming removed 0 bases from V and 4 bases from J, with 9 bases in between. CDR3: CASSLAVGADTQYF. For the CDR3, the DNA is TGTGCCAGCAGCTTGGCCGTCGGGGCAGATACGCAGTATTTT.

V is TRBV6-5 and J is TRBJ1-6; D unresolved. The CDR3 totals 14 residues. Trimming cost V 6 bases and J 6 bases, with 12 bases left between them. Germline CDR1 and CDR2: MNHEY and SVGAGI. CDR3 region: CASSTKGSNSPLHF. In nucleotides, the CDR3 is TGTGCCAGCAGCACCAAGGGAAGTAATTCACCCCTCCACTTT.

The chain joins TRBV6-7 to TRBJ2-5; possible D gene TRBD2, 6 bases. TRBV6-7 qualifies as an ORF whose function is uncertain. Trimming pared 10 bases from V and 0 bases from J, leaving 9 bases between. The CDR3 extends over 12 amino acids. The CDR3, as DNA: TGTGCCACGAAGCGGGACCAAGAGACCCAGTACTTC. Its protein is CATKRDQETQYF.

V is TRBV6-1 and J is TRBJ2-7, with TRBD1 as a possible D gene (5 bases). Trimming took off 2 bases at V and 4 bases at J, with 12 bases between the two ends. The CDR3 runs to 14 residues. Germline V gene sequence: CDR1 MNHNS, CDR2 SASEGT. The DNA for the CDR3 is TGTGCCAGCAGTGAATTGTCGGCAGGGTACGAGCAGTACTTC. Its translation is CASSELSAGYEQYF.

The CDR3 nucleotides read TGCGCCAGCAGCCAATCAGGATCAACTAATGAAAAACTGTTTTTT. Amino acid sequence: CASSQSGSTNEKLFF. The chain joins TRBV4-1 to TRBJ1-4; no clear D. Germline V lookup: CDR1 MGHRA, CDR2 YSYEKL. Trimming cost V 2 bases and J 0 bases, with 7 bases left between them. The CDR3 spans 15 residues.